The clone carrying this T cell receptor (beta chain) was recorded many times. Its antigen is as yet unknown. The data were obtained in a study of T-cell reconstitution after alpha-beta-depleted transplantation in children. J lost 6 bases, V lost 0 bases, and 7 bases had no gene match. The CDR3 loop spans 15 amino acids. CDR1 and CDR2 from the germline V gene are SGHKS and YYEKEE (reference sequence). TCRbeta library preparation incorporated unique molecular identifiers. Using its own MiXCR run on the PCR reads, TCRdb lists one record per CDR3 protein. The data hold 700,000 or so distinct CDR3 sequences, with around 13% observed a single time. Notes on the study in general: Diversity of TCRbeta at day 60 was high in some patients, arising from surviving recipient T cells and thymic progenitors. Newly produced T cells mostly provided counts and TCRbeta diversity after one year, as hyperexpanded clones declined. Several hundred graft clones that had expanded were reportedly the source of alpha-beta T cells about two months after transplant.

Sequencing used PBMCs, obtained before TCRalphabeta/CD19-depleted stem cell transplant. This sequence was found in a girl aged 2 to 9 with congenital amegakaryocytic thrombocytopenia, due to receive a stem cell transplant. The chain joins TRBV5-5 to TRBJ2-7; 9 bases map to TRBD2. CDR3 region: CASSLESSGILEQYF. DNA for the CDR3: TGTGCCAGCAGCTTGGAGTCTAGCGGGATTCTCGAGCAGTACTTC.